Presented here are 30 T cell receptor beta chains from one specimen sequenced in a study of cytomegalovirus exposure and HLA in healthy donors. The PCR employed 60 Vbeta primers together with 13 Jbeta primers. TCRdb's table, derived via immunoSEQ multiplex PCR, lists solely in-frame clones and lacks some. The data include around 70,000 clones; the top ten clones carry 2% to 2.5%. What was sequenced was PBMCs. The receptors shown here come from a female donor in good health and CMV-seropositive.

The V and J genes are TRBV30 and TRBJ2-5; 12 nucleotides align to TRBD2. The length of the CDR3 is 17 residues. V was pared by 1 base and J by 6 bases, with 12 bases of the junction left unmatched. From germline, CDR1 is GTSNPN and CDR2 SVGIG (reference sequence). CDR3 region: CAWSADRTSGAPKTQYF. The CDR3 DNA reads TGTGCCTGGAGTGCAGACCGGACTAGCGGGGCCCCTAAGACCCAGTACTTC.

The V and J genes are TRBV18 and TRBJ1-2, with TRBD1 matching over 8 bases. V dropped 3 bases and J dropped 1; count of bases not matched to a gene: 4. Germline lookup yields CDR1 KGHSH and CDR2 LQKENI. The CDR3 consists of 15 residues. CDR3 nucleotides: TGTGCCAGCTCACCGGGACAGGCGATTAACTATGGCTACACCTTC. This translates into CASSPGQAINYGYTF.

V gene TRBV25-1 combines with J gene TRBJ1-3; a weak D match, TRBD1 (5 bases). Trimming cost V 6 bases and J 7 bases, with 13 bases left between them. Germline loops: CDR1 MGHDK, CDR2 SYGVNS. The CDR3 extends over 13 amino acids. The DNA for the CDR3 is TGTGCCAGCAGGAGGCAGAAGGGGAACACCATATATTTT. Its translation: CASRRQKGNTIYF.

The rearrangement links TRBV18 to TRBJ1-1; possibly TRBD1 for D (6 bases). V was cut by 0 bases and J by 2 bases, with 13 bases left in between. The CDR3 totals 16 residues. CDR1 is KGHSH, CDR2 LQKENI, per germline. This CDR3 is CASSPPMGHRNTEAFF. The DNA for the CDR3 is TGTGCCAGCTCACCACCTATGGGACACCGAAACACTGAAGCTTTCTTT. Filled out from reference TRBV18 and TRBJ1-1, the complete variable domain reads NAGVMQNPRHLVRRRGQEARLRCSPMKGHSHVYWYRQLPEEGLKFMVYLQKENIIDESGMPKERFSAEFPKEGPSILRIQQVVRGDSAAYFCASSPPMGHRNTEAFFGQGTRLTVV.

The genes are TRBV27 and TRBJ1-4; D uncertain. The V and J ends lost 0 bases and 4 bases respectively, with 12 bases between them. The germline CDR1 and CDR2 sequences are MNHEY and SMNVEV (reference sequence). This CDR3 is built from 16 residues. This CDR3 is CASSLSAGEYNEKLFF. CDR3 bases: TGTGCCAGCAGTTTATCGGCCGGGGAATATAATGAAAAACTGTTTTTT.

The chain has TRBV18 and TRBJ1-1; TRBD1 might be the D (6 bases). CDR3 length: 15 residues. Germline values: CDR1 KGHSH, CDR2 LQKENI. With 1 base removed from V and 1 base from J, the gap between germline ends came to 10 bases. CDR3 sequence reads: CASSPQSGENTEAFF. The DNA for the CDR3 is TGTGCCAGCTCACCACAGTCAGGGGAGAACACTGAAGCTTTCTTT.

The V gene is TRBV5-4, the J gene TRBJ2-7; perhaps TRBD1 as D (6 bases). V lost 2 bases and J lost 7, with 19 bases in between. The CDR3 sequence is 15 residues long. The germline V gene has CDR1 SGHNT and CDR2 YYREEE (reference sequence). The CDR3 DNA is TGTGCCAGCAGCTTCTCCAGGGGCCCCCTTGGTGAGCAGTACTTC. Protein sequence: CASSFSRGPLGEQYF.

The CDR3 region is CASNQAGGGVVEAFF. DNA of the CDR3: TGTGCCAGCAATCAAGCAGGGGGCGGAGTCGTTGAAGCTTTCTTT. The chain carries TRBV6-5 and TRBJ1-1; 8 bases fit TRBD1. The CDR3 extends over 15 amino acids. V dropped 7 bases and J dropped 7; count of bases not matched to a gene: 14. CDR1 is MNHEY and CDR2 is SVGAGI in the germline V gene.

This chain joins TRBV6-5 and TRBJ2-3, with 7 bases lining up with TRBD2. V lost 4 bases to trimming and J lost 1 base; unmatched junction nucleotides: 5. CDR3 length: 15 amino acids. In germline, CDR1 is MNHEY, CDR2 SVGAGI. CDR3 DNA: TGTGCCAGCAGTTGGGCTAGCGGTGGCACAGATACGCAGTATTTT. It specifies CASSWASGGTDTQYF.

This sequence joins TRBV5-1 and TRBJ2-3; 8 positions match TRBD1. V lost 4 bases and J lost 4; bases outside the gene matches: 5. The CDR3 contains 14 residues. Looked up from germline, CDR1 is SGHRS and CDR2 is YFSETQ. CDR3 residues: CASSTGQGPDTQYF. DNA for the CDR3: TGCGCCAGCAGCACTGGACAGGGCCCAGATACGCAGTATTTT.

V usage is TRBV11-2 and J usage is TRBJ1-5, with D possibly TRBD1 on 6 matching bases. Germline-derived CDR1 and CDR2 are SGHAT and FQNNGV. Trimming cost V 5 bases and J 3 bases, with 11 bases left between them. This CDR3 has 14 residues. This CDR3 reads CASSGEGDNQPQHF. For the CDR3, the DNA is TGTGCCAGCAGCGGGGAGGGGGACAATCAGCCCCAGCATTTT.

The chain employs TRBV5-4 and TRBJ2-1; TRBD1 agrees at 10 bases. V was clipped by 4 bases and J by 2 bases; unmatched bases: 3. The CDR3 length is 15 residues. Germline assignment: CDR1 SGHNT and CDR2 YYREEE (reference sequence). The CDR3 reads CASSVGQGAYNEQFF. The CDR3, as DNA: TGTGCCAGCAGCGTAGGACAGGGGGCCTACAATGAGCAGTTCTTC.

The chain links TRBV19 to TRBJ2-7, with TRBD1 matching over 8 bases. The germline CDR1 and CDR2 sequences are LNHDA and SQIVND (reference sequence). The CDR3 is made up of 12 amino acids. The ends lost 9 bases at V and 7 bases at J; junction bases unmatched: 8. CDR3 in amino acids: CASGQGSWEQYF. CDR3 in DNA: TGTGCCAGCGGACAGGGCTCATGGGAGCAGTACTTC.

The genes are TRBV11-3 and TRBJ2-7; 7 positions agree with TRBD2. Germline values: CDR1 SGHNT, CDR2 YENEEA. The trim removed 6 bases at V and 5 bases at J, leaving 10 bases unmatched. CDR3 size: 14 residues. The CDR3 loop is CASSPQGGSHEQYF. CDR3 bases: TGTGCCAGCAGTCCTCAGGGCGGGAGTCACGAGCAGTACTTC.

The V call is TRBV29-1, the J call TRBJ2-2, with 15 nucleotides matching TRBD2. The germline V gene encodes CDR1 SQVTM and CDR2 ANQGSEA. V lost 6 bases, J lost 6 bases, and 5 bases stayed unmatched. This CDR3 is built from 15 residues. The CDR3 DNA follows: TGCAGCGTGAGAGGGACTAGCGGGAGGCCCGGGGAGCTGTTTTTT. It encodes CSVRGTSGRPGELFF.

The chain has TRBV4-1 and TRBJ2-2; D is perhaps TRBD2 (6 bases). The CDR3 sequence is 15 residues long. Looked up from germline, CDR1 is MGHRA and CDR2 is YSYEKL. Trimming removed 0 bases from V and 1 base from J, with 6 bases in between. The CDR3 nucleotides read TGCGCCAGCAGCCAAGAGGAGGGGAACACCGGGGAGCTGTTTTTT. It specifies CASSQEEGNTGELFF.

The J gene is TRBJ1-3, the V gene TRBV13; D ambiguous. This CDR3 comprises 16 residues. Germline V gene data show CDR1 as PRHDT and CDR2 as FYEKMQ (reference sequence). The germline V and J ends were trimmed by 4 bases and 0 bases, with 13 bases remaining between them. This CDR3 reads CASSSGWASSGNTIYF. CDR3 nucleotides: TGTGCCAGCAGCTCCGGTTGGGCGAGCTCTGGAAACACCATATATTTT.

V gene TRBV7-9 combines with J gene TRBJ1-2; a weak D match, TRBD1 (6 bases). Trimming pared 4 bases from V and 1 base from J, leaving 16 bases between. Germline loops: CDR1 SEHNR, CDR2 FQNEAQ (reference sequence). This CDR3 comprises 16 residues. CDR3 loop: CASSSREGGHNYGYTF. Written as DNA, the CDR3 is TGTGCCAGCAGCTCCCGGGAGGGGGGCCATAACTATGGCTACACCTTC.

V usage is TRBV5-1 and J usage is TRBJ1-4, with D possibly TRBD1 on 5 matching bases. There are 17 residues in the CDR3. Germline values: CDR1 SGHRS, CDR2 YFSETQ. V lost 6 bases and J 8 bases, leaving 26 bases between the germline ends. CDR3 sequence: CASTPGGGYPTGEKLFF. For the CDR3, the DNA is TGCGCCAGCACCCCTGGGGGAGGGTACCCCACTGGAGAAAAACTGTTTTTT.

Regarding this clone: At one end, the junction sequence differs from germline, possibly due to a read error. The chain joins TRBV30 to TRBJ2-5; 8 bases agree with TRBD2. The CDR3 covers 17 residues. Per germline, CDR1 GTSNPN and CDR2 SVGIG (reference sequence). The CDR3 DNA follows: TGTGCCTGGACCCCAACGGGGGGGATTCCCCCGGGAGAGAACCAGTACTTC. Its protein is CAWTPTGGIPPGENQYF.

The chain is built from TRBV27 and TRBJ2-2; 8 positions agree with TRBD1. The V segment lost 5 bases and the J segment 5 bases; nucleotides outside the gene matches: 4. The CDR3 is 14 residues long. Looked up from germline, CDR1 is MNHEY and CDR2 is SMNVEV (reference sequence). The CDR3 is CASSLRTGTGELFF. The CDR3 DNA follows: TGTGCCAGCAGTCTACGGACAGGGACCGGGGAGCTGTTTTTT.

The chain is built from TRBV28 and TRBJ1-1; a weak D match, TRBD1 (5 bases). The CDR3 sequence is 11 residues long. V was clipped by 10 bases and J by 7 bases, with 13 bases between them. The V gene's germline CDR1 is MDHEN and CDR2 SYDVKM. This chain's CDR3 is CATGGSFEAFF. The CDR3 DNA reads TGTGCCACCGGGGGTTCGTTTGAAGCTTTCTTT.

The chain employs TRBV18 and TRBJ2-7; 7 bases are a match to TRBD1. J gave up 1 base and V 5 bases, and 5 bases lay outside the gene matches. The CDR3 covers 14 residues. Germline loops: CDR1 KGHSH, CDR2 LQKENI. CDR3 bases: TGTGCCAGCTCAGCCGGGACAGTATCCTACGAGCAGTACTTC. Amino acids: CASSAGTVSYEQYF. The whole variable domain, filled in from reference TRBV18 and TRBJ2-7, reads NAGVMQNPRHLVRRRGQEARLRCSPMKGHSHVYWYRQLPEEGLKFMVYLQKENIIDESGMPKERFSAEFPKEGPSILRIQQVVRGDSAAYFCASSAGTVSYEQYFGPGTRLTVT.

CDR3 protein: CAISGQPYGYTF. The CDR3, as DNA: TGTGCCATCAGCGGACAGCCCTATGGCTACACCTTC. The J gene is TRBJ1-2, the V gene TRBV10-3, with a possible D match to TRBD1 (6 bases). Germline V gene sequence: CDR1 ENHRY, CDR2 SYGVKD. CDR3 length: 12 residues. The V gene lost 6 bases and the J gene lost 4 bases, with 9 bases spanning the gap.

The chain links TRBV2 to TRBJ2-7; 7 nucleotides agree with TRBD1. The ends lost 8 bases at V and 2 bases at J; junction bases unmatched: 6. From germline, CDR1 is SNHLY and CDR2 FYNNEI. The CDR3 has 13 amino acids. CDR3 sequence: CASLRQGAYEQYF. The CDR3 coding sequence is TGTGCCAGCTTAAGGCAGGGGGCCTACGAGCAGTACTTC.

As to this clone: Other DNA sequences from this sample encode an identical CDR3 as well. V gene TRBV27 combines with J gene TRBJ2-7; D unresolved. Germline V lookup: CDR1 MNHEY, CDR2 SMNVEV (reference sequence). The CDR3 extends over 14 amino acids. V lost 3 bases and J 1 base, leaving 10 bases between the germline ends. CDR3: CASSLSRGSYEQYF. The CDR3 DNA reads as TGTGCCAGCAGTTTGAGTCGAGGTTCCTACGAGCAGTACTTC.

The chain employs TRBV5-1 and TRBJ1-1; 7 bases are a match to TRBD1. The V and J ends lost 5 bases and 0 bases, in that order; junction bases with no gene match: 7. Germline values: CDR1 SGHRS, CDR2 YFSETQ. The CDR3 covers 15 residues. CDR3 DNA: TGCGCCAGCAGAACCGGGACAGAGATGAACACTGAAGCTTTCTTT. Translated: CASRTGTEMNTEAFF.

The CDR3 sequence is CASKKGENYEQYF. As DNA, the CDR3 is TGCGCCAGCAAAAAGGGGGAAAACTACGAGCAGTACTTC. This chain links TRBV5-1 with TRBJ2-7; TRBD1 is a possible D gene (6 bases). Germline assignment: CDR1 SGHRS and CDR2 YFSETQ. The germline V and J ends were trimmed by 6 bases and 3 bases, with 13 bases remaining between them. The CDR3 contains 13 residues.

CDR3 sequence reads: CASSRGGWTEAFF. The CDR3 nucleotides read TGTGCCAGCTCTCGAGGGGGATGGACTGAAGCTTTCTTT. This rearrangement joins TRBV27 to TRBJ1-1, with D perhaps matching TRBD1 (6 bases). Germline V gene data show CDR1 as MNHEY and CDR2 as SMNVEV (reference sequence). Trimming took off 8 bases at V and 5 bases at J, with 15 bases between the two ends. The CDR3 is 13 residues long.

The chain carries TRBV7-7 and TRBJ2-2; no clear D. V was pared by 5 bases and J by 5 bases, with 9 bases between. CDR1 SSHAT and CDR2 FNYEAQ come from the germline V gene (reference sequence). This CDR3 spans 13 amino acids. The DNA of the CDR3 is TGTGCCAGCAGCGGCACCGGGACCGGGGAGCTGTTTTTT. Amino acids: CASSGTGTGELFF.